The 29 T cell receptor beta chains reported below all come from one sample, sequenced in a study of glioma-infiltrating T cells. TCR alpha and beta CDR3 regions were amplified from RNA using iRepertoire nested multiplex PCR. MiXCR, run by TCRdb on the multiplex PCR reads, gives a single entry per CDR3 protein. The sample contains approximately 400,000 distinct CDR3 sequences, 41% of which appear only once. The sequencing sample was made of glioma tissue, nonneoplastic brain tissue, or PBMCs (not recorded which). These receptor sequences come from a human donor with low-grade glioma or glioblastoma, undergoing nonglioma brain surgery, or in good health (not recorded which).

This clonotype was observed a handful of times. The rearrangement links TRBV4-3 to TRBJ1-1, with a weak D call TRBD1 (5 bases). The CDR3 loop spans 13 amino acids. Germline CDR1 LGHNA, CDR2 YSLEER. V was trimmed by 0 bases and J by 7 bases, leaving 9 bases between them. The CDR3 loop is CASSQDFGGEAFF. The CDR3 coding sequence is TGCGCCAGCAGCCAAGATTTCGGGGGTGAAGCTTTCTTT.

The chain recombines TRBV7-2 with TRBJ2-3; 13 bases match TRBD2. Germline V CDR1 and CDR2: SGHTA, FQGNSA. The length of the CDR3 is 16 residues. Trimming took 5 bases from V and 2 from J; bases not matched to a gene: 4. The DNA for the CDR3 is TGTGCCAGCAGCACCGGGACTAGCGGGGTCACAGATACGCAGTATTTT. Protein: CASSTGTSGVTDTQYF.

This clonotype was found many times. This chain uses TRBV27 with TRBJ1-6; possibly TRBD1 for D (5 bases). Trimming stripped 10 bases from V and 7 bases from J, with 17 bases between. CDR1 MNHEY and CDR2 SMNVEV come from the germline V gene (reference sequence). The CDR3 covers 14 residues. Written as DNA, the CDR3 is TGTGCCACCAAGTTCCGGGACCGCAATTCACCCCTCCACTTT. Its translation is CATKFRDRNSPLHF.

This clonotype has ten or more counts. The V gene is TRBV15, the J gene TRBJ2-5, with 9 bases aligning to TRBD2. Germline V gene data show CDR1 as LNHNV and CDR2 as YYDKDF (reference sequence). This CDR3 has 16 amino acids. V was clipped by 0 bases and J by 3 bases; unmatched bases: 5. The CDR3 sequence: CATSRDSLAGEETQYF. In DNA, the CDR3 is TGTGCCACCAGCAGAGATAGTTTAGCGGGAGAAGAGACCCAGTACTTC.

Note on this clonotype: Just one base apart from a much larger clone, this may be a read error. The J gene is TRBJ1-1, the V gene TRBV27; no clear D gene. The germline V gene has CDR1 MNHEY and CDR2 SMNVEV (reference sequence). Trimming removed 7 bases at V and 1 base at J, with 13 bases between. This CDR3 contains 14 residues. CDR3 coding DNA: TGTGCCAGCAATTTCCGGACGGAGAACACTGAAGCTTTCTTT. Translation: CASNFRTENTEAFF.

Concerning this clonotype: A much larger clone sits a single nucleotide away, making a read error possible. This rearrangement joins TRBV6-5 to TRBJ2-7; 11 positions match TRBD1. Germline lookup yields CDR1 MNHEY and CDR2 SVGAGI. The ends lost 8 bases at V and 2 bases at J; junction bases unmatched: 8. The CDR3 extends over 15 amino acids. CDR3 nucleotide sequence: TGTGCCAGCGGGACGGGACAGGGGGTTCCCTACGAGCAGTACTTC. Protein: CASGTGQGVPYEQYF.

The sample holds one count of this clonotype. A clone one base away is much larger, so this may be a read error. The V gene is TRBV28, the J gene TRBJ1-6; no clear D. The CDR3 is 15 amino acids. V was shortened by 5 bases and J by 11 bases, with 19 bases between the two germline ends. In germline, CDR1 is MDHEN, CDR2 SYDVKM. CDR3 DNA: TGTGCCAGCAGTGGCGAAGGTGAACAGTATCCACCCCTCCACTTT. Its translation is CASSGEGEQYPPLHF.

With regard to this clonotype: Relative to the germline gene, one junction end is altered; a read error may explain this. This chain uses TRBV6-1 with TRBJ1-2; unclear D gene. CDR3 size: 16 residues. The V gene's germline CDR1 is MNHNS and CDR2 SASEGT. The CDR3 coding sequence is TGTGCCAGCAGTGGAGCCGGTTTCATTACCAACTATGCCTACACCTTC. It yields the protein CASSGAGFITNYAYTF.

This clonotype showed up just a few times. The J gene is TRBJ2-7, the V gene TRBV6-2 or TRBV6-3, with D unresolved. The V and J ends lost 5 bases and 7 bases respectively, with 21 bases between them. The length of the CDR3 is 15 residues. Germline V gene sequence: CDR1 MNHEY, CDR2 SVGEGT. CDR3 in DNA: TGTGCCAGCAGTATCACCGGGCTCACCTACAATGAGCAGTACTTC. Protein product: CASSITGLTYNEQYF.

As for this clonotype: One base away lies a much larger clone, so this may be a sequencing read error. V usage is TRBV6-2 or TRBV6-3 and J usage is TRBJ2-3; D might be TRBD1 (5 bases). Trimming took 11 bases from V and 0 from J, leaving 21 bases between them. The germline V gene has CDR1 MNHEY and CDR2 SVGEGT. The CDR3 totals 16 residues. This chain's CDR3 is CARAFARAGSTDTQYF. The CDR3 DNA reads as TGTGCCCGCGCCTTTGCCAGGGCCGGGAGCACAGATACGCAGTATTTT.

To note about this clonotype: A clone one base away is much larger, so this may be a read error. The chain recombines TRBV27 with TRBJ2-6; 8 bases align to TRBD1. The trim removed 1 base at V and 1 base at J, leaving 12 bases unmatched. The germline V gene has CDR1 MNHEY and CDR2 SMNVEV (reference sequence). There are 20 residues in the CDR3. This CDR3 reads CASSLFAHWTGNSGANVLTF. The CDR3 DNA reads as TGTGCCAGCAGTTTATTTGCTCACTGGACAGGGAATTCTGGGGCCAACGTCCTGACTTTC.

There are a few counts of this clonotype. This sequence joins TRBV6-2 or TRBV6-3 and TRBJ2-1, with D perhaps being TRBD1 or TRBD2 (5 bases each). The germline V gene has CDR1 MNHEY and CDR2 SVGEGT. V lost 4 bases and J lost 5, with 15 bases in between. CDR3 length: 15 residues. The CDR3 nucleotides are TGTGCCAGCAGTTGGGGAGTGGGGCTCGACAATGAGCAGTTCTTC. As protein: CASSWGVGLDNEQFF.

In regard to this clonotype: A much larger clone lies one base from this, so it may be a read error. The genes are TRBV27 and TRBJ2-7; no clear D gene. Trimming removed 6 bases at V and 4 bases at J, with 13 bases between. The germline CDR1 and CDR2 sequences are MNHEY and SMNVEV (reference sequence). The CDR3 is 13 residues long. The CDR3 sequence is CASSHPELYEQYF. CDR3 DNA: TGTGCCAGCAGCCACCCGGAGCTATACGAGCAGTACTTC.

This clonotype showed up many times. The rearrangement joins TRBV6-2 or TRBV6-3 to TRBJ2-3; D possibly matches TRBD1 or TRBD2 (5 bases each). The germline V gene has CDR1 MNHEY and CDR2 SVGEGT. The CDR3 contains 12 residues. Trimming removed 5 bases from V and 6 bases from J, with 9 bases in between. The CDR3 sequence is CASSGWGDTQYF. The CDR3 region has the DNA TGTGCCAGCAGTGGATGGGGGGATACGCAGTATTTT.

This chain uses TRBV4-3 with TRBJ2-7; D is ambiguous. The CDR3 consists of 14 residues. Trimming took 4 bases from V and 0 from J, leaving 10 bases between them. CDR1 and CDR2 from the germline V gene are LGHNA and YSLEER. CDR3 nucleotides: TGCGCCAGCAGCCTCTCAGCTGACTCCTACGAGCAGTACTTC. This encodes CASSLSADSYEQYF.

In this sample, this clonotype turned up a few times. This may be a read error, as it is one base from a much larger clone. J is TRBJ1-1 and V is TRBV28; a weak D match, TRBD1 (6 bases). The germline gives CDR1 MDHEN, CDR2 SYDVKM. This CDR3 spans 16 amino acids. The CDR3 DNA reads as TGTGCCAGCAGTTCGACCAGACAGGCGAGAAACATTGAAGCTTTCTTT. Translated, it gives CASSSTRQARNIEAFF.

This clonotype was seen at least ten times. The V call is TRBV15, the J call TRBJ2-7, with 7 bases lining up with TRBD2. The CDR3 consists of 14 residues. V dropped 5 bases and J dropped 2; count of bases not matched to a gene: 6. Germline CDR1 is LNHNV and CDR2 is YYDKDF (reference sequence). In nucleotides, the CDR3 is TGTGCCACCAGCCGGGGGGAGGGTACCTACGAGCAGTACTTC. As protein: CATSRGEGTYEQYF.

V gene TRBV6-2 or TRBV6-3 combines with J gene TRBJ2-7; 11 bases line up with TRBD2. Germline trimming cut 5 bases from V and 0 bases from J; bases unmatched to any gene: 9. This CDR3 contains 17 residues. Per germline, CDR1 MNHEY and CDR2 SVGEGT. The chain's CDR3 is CASSLQTSGKPSYEQYF. The CDR3 DNA reads as TGTGCCAGCAGTCTGCAGACTAGCGGGAAACCCTCCTACGAGCAGTACTTC.

The chain joins TRBV10-3 to TRBJ2-7; D could derive from TRBD1 or TRBD2 (5 bases each). Trimming shortened V by 0 bases and J by 6 bases, and 12 bases separated the two germline ends. The V gene's germline CDR1 is ENHRY and CDR2 SYGVKD. The CDR3 extends over 14 amino acids. The DNA of the CDR3 is TGTGCCATCAGTGAGTCCGGGGCTGGAGCCGAGCAGTACTTC. It is translated as CAISESGAGAEQYF.

The rearrangement joins TRBV7-9 to TRBJ2-3, with a tentative D call TRBD2 (5 bases). The V end lost 4 bases, the J end lost 0 bases, and 11 bases lay between the germline ends. CDR3 length equals 15 residues. Germline CDR1 reads SEHNR; CDR2 reads FQNEAQ (reference sequence). CDR3 nucleotides: TGTGCCAGCAGCTCCATCGGCGGGAGCACAGATACGCAGTATTTT. This sequence encodes CASSSIGGSTDTQYF. The full variable domain, completed using reference TRBV7-9 and TRBJ2-3, is DTGVSQNPRHKITKRGQNVTFRCDPISEHNRLYWYRQTLGQGPEFLTYFQNEAQLEKSRLLSDRFSAERPKGSFSTLEIQRTEQGDSAMYLCASSSIGGSTDTQYFGPGTRLTVL.

With regard to this clonotype: A junction end diverges from the germline sequence, so it may reflect a read error. The genes are TRBV27 and TRBJ2-6; 7 bases are shared with TRBD2. The V gene's germline CDR1 is MNHEY and CDR2 SMNVEV (reference sequence). This CDR3 contains 15 residues. This CDR3 reads CASSPGLPLINVLAF. The CDR3 DNA is TGTGCCAGCAGCCCGGGACTACCCCTAATCAACGTCCTGGCTTTC.

This clonotype was seen only a few times. The chain carries TRBV4-1 and TRBJ2-1; the D is unclear. The CDR3 length is 13 residues. Germline CDR1 and CDR2: MGHRA and YSYEKL. V lost 3 bases and J 4 bases, leaving 7 bases between the germline ends. CDR3: CASSHPGYNEQFF. Written as DNA, the CDR3 is TGCGCCAGCAGCCATCCTGGATACAATGAGCAGTTCTTC.

The genes are TRBV6-1 and TRBJ1-2; D unresolved. The CDR3 length is 14 residues. Germline V gives CDR1 MNHNS, CDR2 SASEGT. V was clipped by 3 bases and J by 4 bases, with 12 bases between them. CDR3 in amino acids: CASSEGEGFYGYTF. CDR3 in DNA: TGTGCCAGCAGTGAGGGAGAGGGATTCTATGGCTACACCTTC.

The genes are TRBV5-1 and TRBJ2-7, with D uncertain. Germline V gene lookup returns CDR1 SGHRS and CDR2 YFSETQ. V was shortened by 2 bases and J by 4 bases, with 13 bases between the two germline ends. CDR3 size: 14 residues. This CDR3 is CASSLEMLGYEQYF. In DNA, the CDR3 is TGCGCCAGCAGCTTAGAGATGCTAGGTTACGAGCAGTACTTC.

The chain combines TRBV28 with TRBJ2-5; D is perhaps TRBD1 (6 bases). Germline CDR1 reads MDHEN; CDR2 reads SYDVKM. The CDR3 is made up of 15 amino acids. V lost 8 bases, J lost 0 bases, and 16 bases lay in between. CDR3 protein: CASPIPGHHQETQYF. The CDR3 coding sequence is TGTGCCAGCCCTATCCCGGGACACCACCAAGAGACCCAGTACTTC. The variable domain in full, completed from reference TRBV28 and TRBJ2-5, reads DVKVTQSSRYLVKRTGEKVFLECVQDMDHENMFWYRQDPGLGLRLIYFSYDVKMKEKGDIPEGYSVSREKKERFSLILESASTNQTSMYLCASPIPGHHQETQYFGPGTRLLVL.

The chain joins TRBV7-2 to TRBJ1-6, with D hard to call. The CDR3 spans 17 residues. The germline CDR1 and CDR2 sequences are SGHTA and FQGNSA. The V end lost 4 bases, the J end lost 1 base, and 14 bases lay between the germline ends. The CDR3: CASSSSGSSSYNSPLHF. CDR3 bases: TGTGCCAGCAGCTCCTCCGGTAGCTCATCCTATAATTCACCCCTCCACTTT.

This clonotype was detected only a few times. This rearrangement joins TRBV4-1 to TRBJ1-2, with 11 bases identical to TRBD1. V shed 3 bases, J shed 7 bases, and the junction held 7 bases outside the gene matches. From germline, CDR1 is MGHRA and CDR2 YSYEKL. The CDR3 contains 15 residues. CDR3 loop: CASSQVGQGAIGYTF. The CDR3 DNA follows: TGCGCCAGCAGCCAGGTCGGACAGGGGGCTATTGGCTACACCTTC.

With respect to this clonotype: A much more abundant neighbour one base away suggests this may be a read error. The rearrangement links TRBV6-1 to TRBJ2-5, with D possibly TRBD1 on 8 matching bases. The CDR3 spans 14 residues. Germline CDR1 and CDR2: MNHNS and SASEGT. V was trimmed by 5 bases and J by 4 bases, leaving 14 bases between them. CDR3 in DNA: TGTGCCAGCAGTTCCACAGGGGGGGTAGAGACCCAGTACTTC. The encoded protein is CASSSTGGVETQYF.

The CDR3 DNA is TGTGCCAGCAGTTTAAGGACAGGGCACTACAATGAGCAGTTCTTC. It encodes CASSLRTGHYNEQFF. This chain connects TRBV12-3 or TRBV12-4 to TRBJ2-1; 8 nucleotides line up with TRBD1. V was clipped by 2 bases and J by 3 bases; unmatched bases: 3. The CDR3 sequence is 15 residues long.